The T cell receptor beta chain under discussion was sequenced for a study of beta chain features in type 1 diabetes. Expressed TCRB transcripts were sequenced after all isolated RNA was converted to cDNA. The assay was immunoSEQ multiplex PCR, and TCRdb's table has in-frame clones only and misses some. The sample carries about 150,000 clones, approximately 12% recorded once. Study-level results: TCRB CDR3s from Type 1 diabetes patients were moderately but significantly shorter in all four CD4+ subsets.

Note on this clone: The antigen remains undetermined.

The CDR3 is 19 amino acids. Germline-derived CDR1 and CDR2 are SGHTA and FQGNSA. V was cut by 3 bases and J by 5 bases, with 28 bases left in between. Researchers reported sorting CD4+ naive, central memory, regulatory and stem cell-like memory cells via CD45RO/CCR7/CD25/CD127/CD95/CD27. The chain has TRBV7-2 and TRBJ2-5, with TRBD2 as a possible D gene (5 bases). The TCR originated in a man younger than 35 in good health. Sequenced material: central memory CD4+ T cells from blood. Here the CDR3 DNA reads TGTGCCAGCAGCTTCAGACTGCGAAGGACTTCTGGCGGATCGGAGACCCAGTACTTC. Translated, it gives CASSFRLRRTSGGSETQYF.